The next 9 T cell receptor beta chains were all read from a single sample in a study of T cell changes during pregnancy in multiple sclerosis (dated by TCRdb to about 2019). Libraries were constructed by the immunoSEQ multiplex PCR assay. This is the immuneACCESS table as TCRdb keeps it, with only in-frame sequences that have V and J called. A part of the clones is gone; compared with another copy, unresolved V genes explain less than half, and the rest is unexplained. In all, the sample holds tens of thousands of clones, and roughly 91% of those were seen once. Jointly, the top ten make up 0.55% to 0.85% of the sample. Here the sequenced sample was peripheral blood, taken in the third trimester of pregnancy. The source of these receptors is a female donor in good health, enrolled as a control in a pregnancy study.

J is TRBJ2-7 and V is TRBV13; tentatively, D is TRBD1 (5 bases). V lost 3 bases and J lost 5, with 11 bases in between. Looked up from germline, CDR1 is PRHDT and CDR2 is FYEKMQ (reference sequence). This CDR3 has 13 amino acids. CDR3 loop: CASSFPRQHEQYF. The CDR3 DNA is TGTGCCAGCAGCTTTCCCCGACAGCACGAGCAGTACTTC.

Here the CDR3 reads CASSEADYIAGELFF. CDR3 DNA sequence: TGTGCCAGCAGTGAGGCCGACTACATAGCCGGGGAGCTGTTTTTT. The chain employs TRBV25-1 and TRBJ2-2, with TRBD2 as a possible D gene (5 bases). CDR3 size: 15 residues. V lost 3 bases and J 6 bases, leaving 14 bases between the germline ends. Germline values: CDR1 MGHDK, CDR2 SYGVNS.

This chain uses TRBV6-5 with TRBJ1-1, with D tentatively TRBD1 (6 bases). CDR3 length: 12 amino acids. Germline V gives CDR1 MNHEY, CDR2 SVGAGI. The germline V and J ends were trimmed by 10 bases and 4 bases, with 13 bases remaining between them. CDR3 nucleotide sequence: TGTGCCACTACCAGGGGTAGCACTGAAGCTTTCTTT. Protein sequence: CATTRGSTEAFF.

This chain joins TRBV7-8 and TRBJ1-5; a possible D gene is TRBD1 (5 bases). CDR3 length: 13 residues. Germline V gene sequence: CDR1 SGHVS, CDR2 FQNEAQ. With 0 bases removed from V and 7 bases from J, the gap between germline ends came to 7 bases. The CDR3 coding sequence is TGTGCCAGCAGCTTAGCGGCAGGGCAGCCCCAGCATTTT. It encodes CASSLAAGQPQHF.

The chain uses TRBV7-2 and TRBJ1-1; D gene unclear. The CDR3 totals 15 residues. V was clipped by 1 base and J by 0 bases, with 9 bases between them. Germline V CDR1 and CDR2: SGHTA, FQGNSA. The CDR3 is CASSLGRVLNTEAFF. CDR3 coding DNA: TGTGCCAGCAGCTTAGGACGGGTTCTGAACACTGAAGCTTTCTTT.

This chain links TRBV5-6 with TRBJ1-1, with a possible D match to TRBD1 (5 bases). Germline values: CDR1 SGHDT, CDR2 YYEEEE. V lost 0 bases and J lost 4, with 10 bases in between. The CDR3 totals 14 residues. The CDR3 spells CASSLAGDVTEAFF. In DNA form, the CDR3 reads TGTGCCAGCAGCTTGGCGGGGGATGTCACTGAAGCTTTCTTT.

The CDR3 DNA sequence: TGTGCCAGCAGTTTCGGTACCAGAGGGACAGGGCTCACGAATACGCAGTATTTT. Its translation: CASSFGTRGTGLTNTQYF. This chain uses TRBV27 with TRBJ2-3; 9 positions agree with TRBD1. The CDR3 is made up of 18 amino acids. The V segment lost 3 bases and the J segment 7 bases; nucleotides outside the gene matches: 17. Per germline, CDR1 MNHEY and CDR2 SMNVEV (reference sequence).

The rearrangement links TRBV11-2 to TRBJ2-2; 9 bases match TRBD2. Germline CDR1 reads SGHAT; CDR2 reads FQNNGV. The trim removed 5 bases at V and 5 bases at J, leaving 6 bases unmatched. The length of the CDR3 is 15 residues. The DNA of the CDR3 is TGTGCCAGCAGCCTGATAGCGGGAGAGACCGGGGAGCTGTTTTTT. Its protein is CASSLIAGETGELFF.

The genes are TRBV30 and TRBJ1-1; TRBD1 is a possible D gene (6 bases). The CDR3 consists of 13 residues. Trimming took 4 bases from V and 6 from J, leaving 15 bases between them. The V gene's germline CDR1 is GTSNPN and CDR2 SVGIG (reference sequence). As DNA, the CDR3 is TGTGCCTGGAACCAGGGGCCCCGGGCTGAAGCTTTCTTT. This codes for CAWNQGPRAEAFF.